What follows is one T cell receptor (beta chain) and its context. This record belongs to a study of blood T cell repertoires in COVID-19. Study summary: COVID-19 samples from acute and convalescent phases originated in the United States, Italy and Spain. PBMCs, B-cell-depleted T cells, or T cells provided the cDNA or gDNA that made up the material.

Unmatched junction bases numbered 14, after V lost 10 bases and J lost 6 bases. CDR1 and CDR2 (germline): MNHEY, SVGAGI. The CDR3 sequence is 15 residues long. Authors' methods: How many nucleated cells were present was estimated from reference gene primer amplification. Libraries were prepared by immunoSEQ multiplex PCR; TCRdb keeps only in-frame clonotypes and omits some of them. Clone size and the V and J calls come from that table; the DNA yielded D and trimming. The sample consists of about 370,000 clones, roughly 90% of them appearing once. The genes are TRBV6-5 and TRBJ1-2; TRBD1 matches at 10 bases. This clonotype was sampled from a woman between 25 and 40 years old with COVID-19, enrolled during active disease. Sequences were obtained from peripheral blood. In DNA form, the CDR3 reads TGTGCCACCACCCGCCGGGACAGGGGATTACATGGCTACACCTTC. Its protein product is CATTRRDRGLHGYTF.